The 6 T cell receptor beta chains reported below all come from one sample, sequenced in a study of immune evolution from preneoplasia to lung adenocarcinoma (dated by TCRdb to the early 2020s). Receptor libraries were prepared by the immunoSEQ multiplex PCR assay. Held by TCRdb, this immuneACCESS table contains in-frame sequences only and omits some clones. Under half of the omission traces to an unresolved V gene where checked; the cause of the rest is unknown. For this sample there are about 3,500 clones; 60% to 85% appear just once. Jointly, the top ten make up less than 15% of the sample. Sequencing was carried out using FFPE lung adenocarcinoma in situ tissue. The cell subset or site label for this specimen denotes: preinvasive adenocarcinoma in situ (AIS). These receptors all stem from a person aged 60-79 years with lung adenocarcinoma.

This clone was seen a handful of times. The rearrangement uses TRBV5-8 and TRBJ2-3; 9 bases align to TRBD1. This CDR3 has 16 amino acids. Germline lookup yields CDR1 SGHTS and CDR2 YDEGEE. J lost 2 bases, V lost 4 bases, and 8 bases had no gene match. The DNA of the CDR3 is TGTGCCAGCAGCCTTGGGACAGGGCTATACACAGATACGCAGTATTTT. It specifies CASSLGTGLYTDTQYF.

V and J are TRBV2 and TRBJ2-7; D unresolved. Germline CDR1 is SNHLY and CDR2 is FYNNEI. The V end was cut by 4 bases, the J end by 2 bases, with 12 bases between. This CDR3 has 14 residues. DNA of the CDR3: TGTGCCAGCAGTGTGGGCCCTGGCGCCTACGAGCAGTACTTC. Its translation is CASSVGPGAYEQYF.

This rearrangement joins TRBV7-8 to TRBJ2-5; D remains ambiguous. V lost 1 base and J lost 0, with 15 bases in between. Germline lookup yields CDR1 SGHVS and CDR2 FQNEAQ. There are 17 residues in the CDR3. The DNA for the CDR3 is TGTGCCAGCAGCTTAGGGATGGACGAGCGAAACCAAGAGACCCAGTACTTC. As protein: CASSLGMDERNQETQYF. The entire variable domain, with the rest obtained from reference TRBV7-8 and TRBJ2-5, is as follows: GAGVSQSPRYKVAKRGQDVALRCDPISGHVSLFWYQQALGQGPEFLTYFQNEAQLDKSGLPSDRFFAERPEGSVSTLKIQRTQQEDSAVYLCASSLGMDERNQETQYFGPGTRLLVL.

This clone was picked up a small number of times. This chain's CDR3 is CASSLSPQGTGELFF. CDR3 nucleotide sequence: TGTGCCAGCAGCCTCTCACCACAGGGCACCGGGGAGCTGTTTTTT. The V call is TRBV5-5, the J call TRBJ2-2, with D maybe TRBD1 (6 bases). This CDR3 contains 15 residues. V dropped 4 bases and J dropped 4 bases, with 14 bases sitting between them. The germline CDR1 and CDR2 sequences are SGHKS and YYEKEE (reference sequence).

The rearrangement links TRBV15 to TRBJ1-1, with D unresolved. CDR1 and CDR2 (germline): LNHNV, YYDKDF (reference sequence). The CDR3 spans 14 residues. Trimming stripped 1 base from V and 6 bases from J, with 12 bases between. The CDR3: CATSRVQSGAEAFF. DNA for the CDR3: TGTGCCACCAGCAGAGTTCAATCGGGCGCTGAAGCTTTCTTT.

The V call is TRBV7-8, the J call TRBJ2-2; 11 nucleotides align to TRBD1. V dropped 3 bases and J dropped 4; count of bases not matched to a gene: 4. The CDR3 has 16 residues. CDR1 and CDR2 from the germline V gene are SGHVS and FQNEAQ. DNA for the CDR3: TGTGCCAGCAGCTTCCGGGACAGGGGGGTCACCGGGGAGCTGTTTTTT. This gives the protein CASSFRDRGVTGELFF.